This TCR beta chain stems from a study of blood T cell repertoires in COVID-19 (dated by TCRdb to 2018 to 2021). Some background on the complete study: Collaborator samples came from the United States, Italy and Spain and covered acute and convalescent phases of COVID-19. The prospective study material was composed of cDNA or gDNA derived from T cells, B-cell-depleted T cells, or PBMCs. The dataset comprised deeply sampled blood TCRbeta repertoires from subjects exposed to, actively infected with, or recovered from COVID-19. The repertoires were released in a freely available public database meant as a resource for research on the immune response to SARS-CoV-2. Samples were obtained from the ongoing ImmuneRACE study (first 160 participants) and from over 1,000 subjects provided by 6 global collaborators. Sample metadata almost always included a de-identified subject ID, COVID-19 status, age in years and sex. Where available, HLA class I and class II types were obtained from metadata supplied by the sample provider rather than from assay-based typing. Study-level results and caveats: The amount of clinical and demographic metadata varied by source and participant and was provided uncurated.

The immunoSEQ Assay, a bias-controlled multiplex PCR, was used to amplify TCRbeta CDR3 regions from genomic DNA. The paper's processing steps were these. Nucleated cell counts per sample were estimated from amplification of reference gene primers within the assay. To quantify the absolute abundance of each unique TCRbeta CDR3 rearrangement, sequence reads were collapsed and filtered. For each sample, productive Simpson clonality was calculated as the square root of Simpson's diversity index across productive rearrangements. This immuneACCESS table, as held by TCRdb, lists in-frame sequences with V and J called but not all clones. Of the missing ones, under half trace to an unresolved V gene in checked studies; the others have no known cause. Clone size and V and J calls were adopted from that table, with D and trimming inferred from the DNA. This sample is represented by around 100,000 clones; around 86% of them were singletons. Approximately 5% of the sample goes to the ten largest clones.

CDR1 and CDR2 were assigned from the germline V gene as KGHSH and LQKENI. From cysteine to phenylalanine, the CDR3 is 13 amino acids long. Here the CDR3 DNA is all that survives: 39 bases in frame from base 1. V ends up 3 bases short and J 4 bases short, with an unmatched junction base count of 0. About this clone itself: The antigen it recognizes is unknown. Per-nucleotide qualities are absent, and no much larger clonotype sits a single base away.

Each collaborating institution followed its own protocols to collect whole blood in K2EDTA tubes. For TCRbeta analysis, collaborators shipped samples as frozen whole blood, isolated PBMCs, or DNA extracted from either of those sample types. Source material: peripheral blood. The TCR comes from a woman of 80 years or more with acute or convalescent COVID-19. The chain couples TRBV18 to TRBJ1-3; 7 junctional bases match TRBD1. The CDR3 protein is CASSPGQGNTIYF. The base sequence is TGTGCCAGCTCACCGGGACAGGGAAACACCATATATTTT.